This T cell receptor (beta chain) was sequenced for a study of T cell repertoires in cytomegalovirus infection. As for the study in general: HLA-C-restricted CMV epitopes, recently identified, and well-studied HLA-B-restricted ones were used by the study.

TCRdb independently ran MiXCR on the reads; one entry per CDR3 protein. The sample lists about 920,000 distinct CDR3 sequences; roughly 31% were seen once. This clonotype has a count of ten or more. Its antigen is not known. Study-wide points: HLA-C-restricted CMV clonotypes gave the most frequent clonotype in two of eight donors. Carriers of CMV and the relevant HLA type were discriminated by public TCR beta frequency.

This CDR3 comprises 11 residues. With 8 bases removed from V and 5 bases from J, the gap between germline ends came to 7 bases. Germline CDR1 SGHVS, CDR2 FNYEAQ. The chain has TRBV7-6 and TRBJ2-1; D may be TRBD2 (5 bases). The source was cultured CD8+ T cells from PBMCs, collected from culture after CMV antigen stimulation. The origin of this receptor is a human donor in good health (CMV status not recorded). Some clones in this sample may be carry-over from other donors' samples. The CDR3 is CASGLNNEQFF. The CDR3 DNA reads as TGTGCCAGCGGACTTAACAATGAGCAGTTCTTC.